The clone carrying this T cell receptor beta chain has just a few counts. The antigen remains undetermined. The V end was cut by 1 base, the J end by 1 base, with 10 bases between. Germline-derived CDR1 and CDR2 are MGHRA and YSYEKL. There are 15 residues in the CDR3. MiXCR, run by TCRdb on the reads, gives a single entry per CDR3 protein. The profile shows 95,000 to 120,000 distinct CDR3 sequences, 30% of them singletons. This entry comes from a study of T cell repertoires in cytomegalovirus infection. General observations from the study: There were carriers of CMV plus the relevant HLA, and cumulative public TCR beta family frequency identified them. CMV-specific HLA-C-restricted TCR beta clonotypes dominated the ex vivo response.

This TCR was recovered from a human donor in good health (CMV status not recorded). Some clones in this sample may be carry-over from other donors' samples. The sample here was CD8+ T cells from cultured PBMCs, taken from culture after CMV antigen stimulation. V and J are TRBV4-1 and TRBJ2-5; either TRBD1 or TRBD2 may fit D (6 bases each). The CDR3 reads CASSQVGGGQETQYF. In DNA, the CDR3 is TGCGCCAGCAGCCAAGTTGGAGGGGGCCAAGAGACCCAGTACTTC.